This T cell receptor beta chain was sequenced in a study of T cell changes during pregnancy in multiple sclerosis. The CDR3 length is 12 residues. The V and J ends lost 4 bases and 9 bases respectively, with 16 bases between them. The germline gives CDR1 SQVTM, CDR2 ANQGSEA. The data were produced by immunoSEQ multiplex PCR, yet TCRdb's version contains in-frame clones alone and is incomplete. The sample records almost 25,000 clones, about 88% being singletons. The gene calls are TRBV29-1 and TRBJ2-7; tentative D call: TRBD2 (5 bases). The sample in question was CD4+ T cells from peripheral blood mononuclear cells, obtained in the first trimester of pregnancy. The receptor's source is a female donor in good health, enrolled as a control in a pregnancy study. This CDR3 reads CSVVSLAEGQYF. The CDR3 region has the DNA TGCAGCGTTGTTTCACTTGCAGAGGGGCAGTACTTC.